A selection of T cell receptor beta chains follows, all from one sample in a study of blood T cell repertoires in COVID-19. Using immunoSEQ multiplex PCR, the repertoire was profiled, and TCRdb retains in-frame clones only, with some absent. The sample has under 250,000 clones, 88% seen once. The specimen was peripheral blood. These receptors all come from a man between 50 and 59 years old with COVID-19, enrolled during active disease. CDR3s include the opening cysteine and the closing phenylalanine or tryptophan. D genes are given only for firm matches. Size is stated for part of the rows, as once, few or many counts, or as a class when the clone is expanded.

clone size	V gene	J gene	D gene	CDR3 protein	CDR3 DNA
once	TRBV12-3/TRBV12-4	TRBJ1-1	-	CASSLLSDTEAFF	TGTGCCAGCAGTTTATTATCGGACACTGAAGCTTTCTTT
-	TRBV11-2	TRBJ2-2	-	CASNPRGANTGELFF	TGTGCCAGCAACCCCCGTGGAGCGAACACCGGGGAGCTGTTTTTT
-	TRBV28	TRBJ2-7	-	CASRKLEVKEAYEQYF	TGTGCCAGCAGAAAGTTGGAGGTCAAGGAGGCCTACGAGCAGTACTTC
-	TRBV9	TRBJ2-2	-	CASSVDDRWAGELFF	TGTGCCAGCAGCGTAGACGACAGGTGGGCCGGGGAGCTGTTTTTT
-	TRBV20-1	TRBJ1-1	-	CSASWAVNTEAFF	TGCAGTGCTAGTTGGGCAGTTAACACTGAAGCTTTCTTT
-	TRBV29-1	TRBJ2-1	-	CSVVFYNEQFF	TGCAGCGTTGTCTTCTACAATGAGCAGTTCTTC
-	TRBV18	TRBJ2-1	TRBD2	CASSPGPGLAGVNEQFF	TGTGCCAGCTCACCAGGTCCTGGACTAGCGGGAGTTAATGAGCAGTTCTTC
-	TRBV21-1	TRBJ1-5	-	CASSKAPDSPSNQPQHF	TGTGCCAGCAGCAAAGCCCCTGACAGTCCTAGCAATCAGCCCCAGCATTTT
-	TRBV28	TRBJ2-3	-	CASTPWGGSTDTQYF	TGTGCCAGCACCCCCTGGGGCGGTAGCACAGATACGCAGTATTTT
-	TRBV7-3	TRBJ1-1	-	CASSPRQNTEAFF	TGTGCCAGCAGCCCAAGACAGAACACTGAAGCTTTCTTT
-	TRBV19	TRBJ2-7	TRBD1	CASSPSPGQGLYEQYF	TGTGCCAGTAGTCCCTCCCCGGGACAGGGCCTCTACGAGCAGTACTTC
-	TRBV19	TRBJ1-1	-	CASSGQGPTEAFF	TGTGCCAGTAGTGGGCAGGGCCCGACTGAAGCTTTCTTT
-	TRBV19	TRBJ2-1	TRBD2	CASKEGGRADEQFF	TGTGCCAGCAAGGAGGGCGGGAGGGCCGATGAGCAGTTCTTC
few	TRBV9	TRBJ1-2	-	CASSVVSGYGYTF	TGTGCCAGCAGCGTAGTATCAGGGTATGGCTACACCTTC
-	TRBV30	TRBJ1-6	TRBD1	CAWSVKGAPTGNNSPLHF	TGTGCCTGGAGTGTAAAGGGGGCCCCGACAGGGAATAATTCACCCCTCCACTTT
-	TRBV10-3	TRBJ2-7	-	CAIMSGQTSSYEQYF	TGTGCCATCATGTCTGGACAAACGTCCTCCTACGAGCAGTACTTC
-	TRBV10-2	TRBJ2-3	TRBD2	CASSLAGASTDTQYF	TGCGCCAGCAGCTTAGCGGGGGCCTCCACAGATACGCAGTATTTT
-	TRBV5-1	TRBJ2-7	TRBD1	CASSPTLGDRHSYEQYF	TGCGCCAGCAGCCCAACCCTGGGGGACAGACACTCCTACGAGCAGTACTTC
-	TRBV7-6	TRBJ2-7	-	CASSLFGVGGFGGEQYF	TGTGCCAGCAGCTTATTCGGAGTGGGCGGGTTCGGGGGCGAGCAGTACTTC
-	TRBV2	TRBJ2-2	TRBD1	CASSDSVFVYRGPDTGELFF	TGTGCCAGCAGTGATAGTGTCTTCGTGTACAGGGGGCCCGACACCGGGGAGCTGTTTTTT
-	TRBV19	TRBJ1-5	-	CASTTGGGNQPQHF	TGTGCCAGTACCACCGGGGGAGGGAATCAGCCCCAGCATTTT
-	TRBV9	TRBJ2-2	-	CASSVGTSPNTGELFF	TGTGCCAGCAGCGTCGGGACTTCCCCGAACACCGGGGAGCTGTTTTTT
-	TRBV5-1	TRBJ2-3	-	CASSFQSTDTQYF	TGCGCCAGCAGCTTCCAGAGCACAGATACGCAGTATTTT
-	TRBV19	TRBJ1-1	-	CASRRRGLPDTEAFF	TGTGCCAGTAGAAGGCGAGGACTACCGGACACTGAAGCTTTCTTT
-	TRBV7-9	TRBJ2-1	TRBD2	CASSTRTSGGNEQFF	TGTGCCAGCAGCACCAGGACTAGCGGGGGAAATGAGCAGTTCTTC
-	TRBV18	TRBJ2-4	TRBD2	CASSPGTGGRDIQYF	TGTGCCAGCTCACCAGGGACGGGGGGGCGAGACATTCAGTACTTC
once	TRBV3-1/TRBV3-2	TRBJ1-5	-	CASSQVGAQPQHF	TGTGCCAGCAGCCAAGTGGGCGCTCAGCCCCAGCATTTT
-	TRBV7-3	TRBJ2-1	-	CASSLQRDNEQFF	TGTGCCAGCAGCTTACAGCGGGACAATGAGCAGTTCTTC
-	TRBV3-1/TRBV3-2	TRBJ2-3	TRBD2	CASSQDLGSGGSTTDTQYF	TGTGCCAGCAGCCAAGATTTAGGCTCTGGCGGGAGTACCACAGATACGCAGTATTTT
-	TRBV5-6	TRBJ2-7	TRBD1	CASGRDRGGNEQYF	TGTGCCAGCGGCCGGGACAGGGGAGGGAACGAGCAGTACTTC
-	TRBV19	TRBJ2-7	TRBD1	CASSTTGVLDEQYF	TGTGCCAGTAGTACGACAGGGGTTCTCGACGAGCAGTACTTC
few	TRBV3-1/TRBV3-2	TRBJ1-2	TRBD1	CASSQETGGGGGYTF	TGTGCCAGCAGCCAAGAGACAGGGGGTGGGGGAGGCTACACCTTC
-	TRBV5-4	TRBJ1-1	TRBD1	CASSSGTGEFAEAFF	TGTGCCAGCAGCTCAGGGACAGGGGAATTCGCTGAAGCTTTCTTT
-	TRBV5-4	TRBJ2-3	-	CASSSESRTDTQYF	TGTGCCAGCAGCTCCGAAAGTCGGACAGATACGCAGTATTTT
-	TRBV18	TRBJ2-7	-	CAFLGAGEQYF	TGTGCCTTCCTGGGGGCTGGCGAGCAGTACTTC
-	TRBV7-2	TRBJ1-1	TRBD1	CASSLLTGATTEAFF	TGTGCCAGCAGCTTGCTGACAGGGGCAACCACTGAAGCTTTCTTT
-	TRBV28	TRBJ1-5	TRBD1	CASSWGQGTPGARPQHF	TGTGCCAGCAGTTGGGGACAGGGGACACCGGGGGCACGGCCCCAGCATTTT
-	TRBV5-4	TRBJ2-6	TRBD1	CASSPLQGSAGANVLTF	TGTGCCAGCAGCCCCTTACAGGGGAGTGCTGGGGCCAACGTCCTGACTTTC
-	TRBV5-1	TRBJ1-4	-	CASSLRTAPKEKLFF	TGCGCCAGCAGCTTGCGGACAGCACCGAAGGAAAAACTGTTTTTT
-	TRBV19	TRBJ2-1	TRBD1	CASSPGGVGYNEQFF	TGTGCCAGCTCCCCAGGGGGAGTGGGGTACAATGAGCAGTTCTTC
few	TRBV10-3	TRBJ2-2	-	CAISERGSEAGELFF	TGTGCCATCAGTGAGCGGGGGTCCGAGGCCGGGGAGCTGTTTTTT
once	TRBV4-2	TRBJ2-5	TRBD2	CASSPEGRTSGGRETQYF	TGTGCCAGCAGCCCAGAAGGCCGGACTAGCGGGGGGCGAGAGACCCAGTACTTC
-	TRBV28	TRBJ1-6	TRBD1	CASSSRTGESSPLHF	TGTGCCAGCAGCTCGAGGACAGGGGAGAGTTCACCCCTCCACTTT
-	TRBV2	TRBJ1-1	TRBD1	CASRQGRDTEAFF	TGTGCCAGCCGACAGGGAAGGGACACTGAAGCTTTCTTT